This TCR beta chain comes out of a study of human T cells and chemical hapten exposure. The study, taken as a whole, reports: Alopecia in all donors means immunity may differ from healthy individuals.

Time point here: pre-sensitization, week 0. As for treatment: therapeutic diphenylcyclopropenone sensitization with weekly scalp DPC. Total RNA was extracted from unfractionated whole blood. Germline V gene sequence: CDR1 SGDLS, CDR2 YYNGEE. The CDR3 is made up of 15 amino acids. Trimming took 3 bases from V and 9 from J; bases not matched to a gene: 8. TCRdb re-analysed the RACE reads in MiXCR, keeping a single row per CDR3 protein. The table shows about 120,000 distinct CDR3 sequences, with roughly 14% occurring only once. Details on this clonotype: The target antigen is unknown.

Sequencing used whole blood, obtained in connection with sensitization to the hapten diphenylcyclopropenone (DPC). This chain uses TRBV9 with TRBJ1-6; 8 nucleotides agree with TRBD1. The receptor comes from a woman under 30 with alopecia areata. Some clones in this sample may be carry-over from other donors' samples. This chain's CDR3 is CASSEQGDKRSPLHF. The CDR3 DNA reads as TGTGCCAGCAGCGAACAGGGGGACAAGCGTTCACCCCTCCACTTT.